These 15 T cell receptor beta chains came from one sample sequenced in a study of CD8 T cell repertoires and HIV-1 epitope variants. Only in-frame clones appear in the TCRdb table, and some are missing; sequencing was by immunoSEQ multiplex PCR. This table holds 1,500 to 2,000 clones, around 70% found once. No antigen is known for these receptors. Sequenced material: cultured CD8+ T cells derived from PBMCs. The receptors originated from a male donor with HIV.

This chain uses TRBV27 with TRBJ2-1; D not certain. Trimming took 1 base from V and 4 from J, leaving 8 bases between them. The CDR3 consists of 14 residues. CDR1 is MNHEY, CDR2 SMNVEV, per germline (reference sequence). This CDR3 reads CASSLFWSYNEQFF. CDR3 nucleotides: TGTGCCAGCAGTTTATTTTGGTCTTACAATGAGCAGTTCTTC.

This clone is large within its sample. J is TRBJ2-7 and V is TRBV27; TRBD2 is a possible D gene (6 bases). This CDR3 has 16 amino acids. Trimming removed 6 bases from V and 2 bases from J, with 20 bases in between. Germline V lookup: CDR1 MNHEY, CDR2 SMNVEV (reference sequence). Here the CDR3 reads CASSLTSGTFAYEQYF. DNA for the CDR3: TGTGCCAGCAGCTTAACCTCAGGGACTTTCGCCTACGAGCAGTACTTC.

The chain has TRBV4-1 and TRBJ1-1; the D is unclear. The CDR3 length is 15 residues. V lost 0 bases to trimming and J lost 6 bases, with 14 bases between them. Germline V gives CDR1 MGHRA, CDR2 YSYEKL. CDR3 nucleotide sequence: TGCGCCAGCAGCCAAGATAACAGTTTCCTCCCTGAAGCTTTCTTT. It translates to CASSQDNSFLPEAFF.

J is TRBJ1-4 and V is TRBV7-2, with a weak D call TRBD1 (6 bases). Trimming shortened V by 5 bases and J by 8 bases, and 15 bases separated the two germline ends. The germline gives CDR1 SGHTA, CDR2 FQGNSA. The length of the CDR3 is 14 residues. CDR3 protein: CASSGAGAREKLFF. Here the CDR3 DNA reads TGTGCCAGCAGCGGAGCGGGGGCTCGAGAAAAACTGTTTTTT.

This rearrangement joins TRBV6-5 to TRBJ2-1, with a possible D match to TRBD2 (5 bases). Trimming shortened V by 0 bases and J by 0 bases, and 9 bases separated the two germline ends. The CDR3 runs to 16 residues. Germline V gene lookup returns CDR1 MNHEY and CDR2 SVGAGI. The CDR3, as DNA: TGTGCCAGCAGTTACTCAGCGGCCAGCTCCTACAATGAGCAGTTCTTC. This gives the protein CASSYSAASSYNEQFF.

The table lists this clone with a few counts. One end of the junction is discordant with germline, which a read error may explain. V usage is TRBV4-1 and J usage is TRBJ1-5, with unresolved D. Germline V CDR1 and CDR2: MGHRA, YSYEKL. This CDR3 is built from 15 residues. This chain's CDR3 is CASSEEWGLNQPQHF. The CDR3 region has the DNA TGCGCCAGCAGCGAAGAATGGGGATTAAATCAGCCCCAGCATTTT.

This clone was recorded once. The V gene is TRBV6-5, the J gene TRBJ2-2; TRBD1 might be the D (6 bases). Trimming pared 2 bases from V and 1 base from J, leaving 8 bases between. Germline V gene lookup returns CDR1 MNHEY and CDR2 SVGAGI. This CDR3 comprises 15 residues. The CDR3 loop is CASSYGGRNTGELFF. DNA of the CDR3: TGTGCCAGCAGTTACGGGGGCCGGAACACCGGGGAGCTGTTTTTT.

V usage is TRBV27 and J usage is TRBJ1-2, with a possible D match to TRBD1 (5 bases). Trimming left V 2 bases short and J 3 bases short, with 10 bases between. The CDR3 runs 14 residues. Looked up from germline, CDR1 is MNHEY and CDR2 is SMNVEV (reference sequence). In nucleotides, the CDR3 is TGTGCCAGCAGTTTACTTGGGGGGTACTATGGCTACACCTTC. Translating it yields CASSLLGGYYGYTF.

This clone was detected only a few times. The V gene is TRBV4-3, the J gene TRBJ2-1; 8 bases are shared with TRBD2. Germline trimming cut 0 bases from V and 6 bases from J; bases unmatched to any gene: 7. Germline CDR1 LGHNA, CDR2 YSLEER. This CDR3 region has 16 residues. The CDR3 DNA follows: TGCGCCAGCAGCCAAGACCCAGCGGGGGCCTCCAATGAGCAGTTCTTC. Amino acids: CASSQDPAGASNEQFF.

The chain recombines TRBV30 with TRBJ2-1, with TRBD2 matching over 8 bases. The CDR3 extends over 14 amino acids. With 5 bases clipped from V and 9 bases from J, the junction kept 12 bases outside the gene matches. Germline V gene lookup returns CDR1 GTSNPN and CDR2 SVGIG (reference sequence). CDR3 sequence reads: CAWEHPGGPGEQFF. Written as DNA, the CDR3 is TGTGCCTGGGAGCACCCGGGGGGGCCGGGTGAGCAGTTCTTC.

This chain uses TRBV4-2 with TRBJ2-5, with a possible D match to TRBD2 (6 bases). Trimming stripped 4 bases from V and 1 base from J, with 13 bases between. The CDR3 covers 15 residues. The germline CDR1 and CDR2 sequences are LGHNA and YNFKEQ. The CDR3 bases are TGTGCCAGCAGCCTCGCTCAAGCGGGCCAAGAGACCCAGTACTTC. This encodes CASSLAQAGQETQYF.

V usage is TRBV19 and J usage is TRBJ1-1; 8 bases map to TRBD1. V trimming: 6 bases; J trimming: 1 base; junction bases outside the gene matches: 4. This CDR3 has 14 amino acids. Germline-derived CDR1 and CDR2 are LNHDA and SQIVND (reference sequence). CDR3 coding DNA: TGTGCCAGTAGGACAGGGGTGCGGAACACTGAAGCTTTCTTT. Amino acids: CASRTGVRNTEAFF.

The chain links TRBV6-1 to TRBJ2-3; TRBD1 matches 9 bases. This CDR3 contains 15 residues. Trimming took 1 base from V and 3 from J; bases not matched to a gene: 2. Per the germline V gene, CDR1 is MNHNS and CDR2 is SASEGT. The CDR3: CASSEGTGETDTQYF. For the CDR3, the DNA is TGTGCCAGCAGTGAAGGGACAGGGGAGACAGATACGCAGTATTTT.

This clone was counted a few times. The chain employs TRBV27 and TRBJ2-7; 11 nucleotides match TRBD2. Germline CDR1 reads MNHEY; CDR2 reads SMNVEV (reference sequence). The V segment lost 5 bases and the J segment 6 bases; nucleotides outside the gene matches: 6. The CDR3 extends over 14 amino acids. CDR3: CASSLIAGGPEQYF. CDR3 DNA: TGTGCCAGCAGTCTCATAGCGGGAGGGCCCGAGCAGTACTTC.

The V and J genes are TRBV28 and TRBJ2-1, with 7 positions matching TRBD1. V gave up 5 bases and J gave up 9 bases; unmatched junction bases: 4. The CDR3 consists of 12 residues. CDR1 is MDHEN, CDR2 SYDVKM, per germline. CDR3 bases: TGTGCCAGCAGTCCAGGGGGAAGTGAGCAGTTCTTC. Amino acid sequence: CASSPGGSEQFF. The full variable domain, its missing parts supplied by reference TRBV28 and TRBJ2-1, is DVKVTQSSRYLVKRTGEKVFLECVQDMDHENMFWYRQDPGLGLRLIYFSYDVKMKEKGDIPEGYSVSREKKERFSLILESASTNQTSMYLCASSPGGSEQFFGPGTRLTVL.